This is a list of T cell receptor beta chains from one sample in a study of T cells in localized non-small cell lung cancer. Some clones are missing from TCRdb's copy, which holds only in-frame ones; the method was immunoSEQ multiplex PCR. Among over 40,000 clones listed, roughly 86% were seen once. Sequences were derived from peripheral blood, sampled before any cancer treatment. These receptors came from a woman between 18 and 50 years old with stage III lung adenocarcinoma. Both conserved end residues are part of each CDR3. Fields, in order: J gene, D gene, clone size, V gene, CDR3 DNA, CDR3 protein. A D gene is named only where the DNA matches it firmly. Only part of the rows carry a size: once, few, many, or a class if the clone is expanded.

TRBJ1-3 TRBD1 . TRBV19 TGTGCCAGTAGTTTTCGTCATAACGACAGGGGTCGTACCGGTGGAAACACCATATATTTT CASSFRHNDRGRTGGNTIYF
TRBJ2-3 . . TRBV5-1 TGCGCCAGCAGCTTGAGGCCAGGGAGCACAGATACGCAGTATTTT CASSLRPGSTDTQYF
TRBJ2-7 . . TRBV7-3 TGTGCCAGCAGCCATGACGGGGGCGCGGGTTACGAGCAGTACTTC CASSHDGGAGYEQYF
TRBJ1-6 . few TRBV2 TGTGCCAGCAGTAGTCAGAGGGACTCACCCCTCCACTTT CASSSQRDSPLHF
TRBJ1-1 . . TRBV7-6 TGTGCCAGCAGCTTGGGAGGGAGGGAAGGGTCTGAAGCTTTCTTT CASSLGGREGSEAFF
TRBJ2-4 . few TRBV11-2 TGTGCCAGCAGCCTTCAGACCTGGGACATTCAGTACTTC CASSLQTWDIQYF
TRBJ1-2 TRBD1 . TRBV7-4 TGTGCCAGCAGCCCGGGACAGGGTTTTCCGGGGGACTATGGCTACACCTTC CASSPGQGFPGDYGYTF
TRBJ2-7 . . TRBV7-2 TGTGCCAGCAGCTTCGGCTCCTCCTACGAGCAGTACTTC CASSFGSSYEQYF
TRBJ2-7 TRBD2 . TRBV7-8 TGTGCCAGCAGCTTAGCATTAACCGGGACTAGCAGGGGCGACCTCTACGAGCAGTACTTC CASSLALTGTSRGDLYEQYF
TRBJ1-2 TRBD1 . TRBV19 TGTGCCAGTAGGGCCACGGACAGGTGGAGCGATGGCTACACCTTC CASRATDRWSDGYTF
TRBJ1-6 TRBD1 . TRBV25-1 TGTGCCAGCGGGGGACAGGGGAGCTCCTATAATTCACCCCTCCACTTT CASGGQGSSYNSPLHF
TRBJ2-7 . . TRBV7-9 TGTGCCAGCAGCCCTGGTGTGTACTCCTACGAGCAGTACTTC CASSPGVYSYEQYF
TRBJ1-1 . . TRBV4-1 TGCGCCAGCAGCCAGGCCACTGAAGCTTTCTTT CASSQATEAFF
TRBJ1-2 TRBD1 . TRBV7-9 TGTGCCAGCAGTGAGCAGGGGGCAGACTATGGCTACACCTTC CASSEQGADYGYTF
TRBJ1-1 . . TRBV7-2 TGTGCCAGCAGCCCTACCCCCGTGAACACTGAAGCTTTCTTT CASSPTPVNTEAFF
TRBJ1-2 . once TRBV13 TGTGCCAGCAGCCCACCAGGGGCGGATGGCTACACCTTC CASSPPGADGYTF
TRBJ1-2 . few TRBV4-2 TGTGCCAGCAGCCAAGATGGAGCACGGACTCCCTATGGCTACACCTTC CASSQDGARTPYGYTF
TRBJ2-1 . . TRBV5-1 TGCGCCAGCAGCTTAAGCCGGAACAACAATGAGCAGTTCTTC CASSLSRNNNEQFF
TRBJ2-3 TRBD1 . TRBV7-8 TGTGCCAGCAGTTATTTAGAGGGACAGGGCGTTTTGGCAGATACGCAGTATTTT CASSYLEGQGVLADTQYF
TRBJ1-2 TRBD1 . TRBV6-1 TGTGCCAGCAGTGGTCGGCGACAGGGGACCTCCTATGGCTACACCTTC CASSGRRQGTSYGYTF
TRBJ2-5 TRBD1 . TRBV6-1 TGTGCCAGCAAACCGGGACAGCCGTACCAAGAGACCCAGTACTTC CASKPGQPYQETQYF
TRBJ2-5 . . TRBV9 TGTGCCAGCAATGCGGGGCCGCAAGAGACCCAGTACTTC CASNAGPQETQYF
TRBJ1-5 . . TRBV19 TGTGCCAGTAGTACCACACAGGGACAGCCCCAGCATTTT CASSTTQGQPQHF
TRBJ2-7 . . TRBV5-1 TGCGCCAGCAGCCTGTCCGGGTCCCCCAGGCGCGAGCAGTACTTC CASSLSGSPRREQYF
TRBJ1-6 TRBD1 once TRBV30 TGTGCCGCACAGGGGAACGGGAATTCACCCCTCCACTTT CAAQGNGNSPLHF
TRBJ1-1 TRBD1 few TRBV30 TGTGCCTGGAGTGTAGGGACAGGGGTGCGGGCTTTCTTT CAWSVGTGVRAFF
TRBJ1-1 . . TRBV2 TGTGCCCTAAACAGGAGGAACACTGAAGCTTTCTTT CALNRRNTEAFF
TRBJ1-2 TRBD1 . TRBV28 TGTGCCAGCACCAATGGGGGACAGGGAAGTTATGGCTACACCTTC CASTNGGQGSYGYTF
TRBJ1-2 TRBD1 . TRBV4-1 TGCGCCAGCAGCCAAGAACTGACCCGACAGGGCTTGGATGGCTACACCTTC CASSQELTRQGLDGYTF
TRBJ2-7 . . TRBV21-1 TGTGCCAGCAGTGAAACGAGGGGTGTACCTACGGAGCAGTACTTC CASSETRGVPTEQYF
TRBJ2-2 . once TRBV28 TGTGCCAGCAGTTTATGGGCGAACACCGGGGAGCTGTTTTTT CASSLWANTGELFF
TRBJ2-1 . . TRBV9 TGTGCCAGCACCAACCCGGCCTCCTACAATGAGCAGTTCTTC CASTNPASYNEQFF
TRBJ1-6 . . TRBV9 TGTGCCAGCAGCGCGGGACTTGGGACCCGGGACTATAATTCACCCCTCCACTTT CASSAGLGTRDYNSPLHF
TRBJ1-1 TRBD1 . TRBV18 TGTGCCAGCTCACCAGACCAGGGGGAAGCTGAAGCTTTCTTT CASSPDQGEAEAFF
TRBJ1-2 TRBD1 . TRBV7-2 TGTGCCAGCAGCGCCCACCGACAGGGGGCAGGGGGCTACACCTTC CASSAHRQGAGGYTF
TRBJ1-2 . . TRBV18 TGTGCCAGCTCCGAGGCCCTTAACTATGGCTACACCTTC CASSEALNYGYTF
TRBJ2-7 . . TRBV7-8 TGTGCCAGCAGCTTGTTGGGGTCCAGCTCCTACGAGCAGTACTTC CASSLLGSSSYEQYF
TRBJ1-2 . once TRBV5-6 TGTGCCAGCAGCACCGGACAGCGCTTTGGGGGCTACACCTTC CASSTGQRFGGYTF
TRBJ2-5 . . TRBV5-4 TGTGCCAGCAGCCCGGGGAGGATAGCCGGGACCCAGTACTTC CASSPGRIAGTQYF
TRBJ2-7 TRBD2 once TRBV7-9 TGTGCCAGCAGCTGGGGGGGACTCTCAGCATACGAGCAGTACTTC CASSWGGLSAYEQYF
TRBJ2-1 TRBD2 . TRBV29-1 TGCAGCGTCGAAGGGACTAGCGGGGGGGCCTACAATGAGCAGTTCTTC CSVEGTSGGAYNEQFF
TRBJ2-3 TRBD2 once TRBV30 TGTGCCTGGAGTCGGGGGAGGGAGGACACAGATACGCAGTATTTT CAWSRGREDTDTQYF
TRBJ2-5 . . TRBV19 TGTGCCAGTTCAGGGGGGGCGAGAGAGACCCAGTACTTC CASSGGARETQYF
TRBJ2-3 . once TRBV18 TGTGCCAGCTCCGAACGGCTGACCACAGATACGCAGTATTTT CASSERLTTDTQYF
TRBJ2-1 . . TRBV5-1 TGCGCCAGCAGCCAGGAAGCCAGCTCCTACAATGAGCAGTTCTTC CASSQEASSYNEQFF
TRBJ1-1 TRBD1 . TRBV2 TGTGCCAGCGTCCCGGGACAGACGAACACTGAAGCTTTCTTT CASVPGQTNTEAFF
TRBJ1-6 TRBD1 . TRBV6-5 TGTGCCAGCAGTCTGCTAGACAGGGTTGGCTCACCCCTCCACTTT CASSLLDRVGSPLHF
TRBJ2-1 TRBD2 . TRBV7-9 TGTGCCAGCAGCTTAGCGACTAGCGAGGATGAGCAGTTCTTC CASSLATSEDEQFF
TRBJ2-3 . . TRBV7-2 TGTGCCAGCAGCTTCAGTCTAGCTAAAGGCACAGATACGCAGTATTTT CASSFSLAKGTDTQYF
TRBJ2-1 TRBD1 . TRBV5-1 TGCGCCAGCAATCCAGGGGGCCCGAATGAGCAGTTCTTC CASNPGGPNEQFF
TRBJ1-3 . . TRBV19 TGTGCCAGCATCTCCCGAGGGGGCTCTGGAAACACCATATATTTT CASISRGGSGNTIYF
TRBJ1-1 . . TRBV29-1 TGCAGCGCAATCTCCCCCCTCACTATGAACACTGAAGCTTTCTTT CSAISPLTMNTEAFF